One and the same sample provided the 28 T cell receptor beta chains below, sequenced in a study of blood T cell repertoires in COVID-19. The assay was immunoSEQ multiplex PCR, and TCRdb's table has in-frame clones only and misses some. This sample yields about 100,000 clones, of which roughly nine tenths are seen a single time; about 1.9% belongs to the top ten. The sequenced sample was peripheral blood. Every receptor here comes from a man aged 45-60 years with active COVID-19.

This clone was counted a single time. The chain combines TRBV6-5 with TRBJ2-2; a possible D gene is TRBD1 (5 bases). The V and J ends lost 6 bases and 7 bases respectively, with 18 bases between them. The germline CDR1 and CDR2 sequences are MNHEY and SVGAGI. This CDR3 is 15 amino acids long. The CDR3 DNA sequence: TGTGCCAGCAGAGACCTGAACCAGGGTAACGGGGAGCTGTTTTTT. This gives the protein CASRDLNQGNGELFF.

The sample holds one count of this clone. The CDR3 here is CASSRRETNEKLFF. CDR3 nucleotides: TGTGCCAGCAGCAGACGGGAGACTAATGAAAAACTGTTTTTT. V is TRBV7-9 and J is TRBJ1-4; D not resolved. This CDR3 has 14 amino acids. The germline V and J ends were trimmed by 5 bases and 2 bases, with 9 bases remaining between them. Germline loops: CDR1 SEHNR, CDR2 FQNEAQ (reference sequence). The entire variable domain, with the rest obtained from reference TRBV7-9 and TRBJ1-4, is as follows: DTGVSQNPRHKITKRGQNVTFRCDPISEHNRLYWYRQTLGQGPEFLTYFQNEAQLEKSRLLSDRFSAERPKGSFSTLEIQRTEQGDSAMYLCASSRRETNEKLFFGSGTQLSVL.

The chain combines TRBV27 with TRBJ2-5; D unclear. Trimming removed 3 bases at V and 5 bases at J, with 16 bases between. CDR1 and CDR2 from the germline V gene are MNHEY and SMNVEV (reference sequence). The CDR3 length is 15 residues. The CDR3 region is CASSFSPSGTETQYF. The CDR3 coding sequence is TGTGCCAGCAGTTTCTCCCCCTCCGGTACGGAGACCCAGTACTTC.

This sequence joins TRBV19 and TRBJ1-2; TRBD1 agrees at 8 bases. The CDR3 is 14 residues long. Trimming removed 3 bases from V and 6 bases from J; junction bases left unmatched: 6. From germline, CDR1 is LNHDA and CDR2 SQIVND (reference sequence). In DNA form, the CDR3 reads TGTGCCAGTAGTATTTGGGGACAGGATAATGGCTACACCTTC. This encodes CASSIWGQDNGYTF.

As concerns this clone: Other DNA sequences of this sample code for an identical CDR3. V is TRBV7-2 and J is TRBJ2-5; the D gene is possibly TRBD2 (5 bases). CDR1 and CDR2 from the germline V gene are SGHTA and FQGNSA. Trimming cost V 2 bases and J 1 base, with 8 bases left between them. The CDR3 spans 14 residues. DNA of the CDR3: TGTGCCAGCAGCTTACTCGGAGGCCAAGAGACCCAGTACTTC. Translating it yields CASSLLGGQETQYF.

The V and J genes are TRBV5-1 and TRBJ2-1; 15 nucleotides match TRBD2. The CDR3 extends over 17 amino acids. In germline, CDR1 is SGHRS, CDR2 YFSETQ. V gave up 4 bases and J gave up 7 bases; unmatched junction bases: 9. CDR3 nucleotides: TGCGCCAGCAGCCAGGGACTAGCGGGAGGCCGCGCGAATGAGCAGTTCTTC. Protein: CASSQGLAGGRANEQFF. The variable domain in full, completed from reference TRBV5-1 and TRBJ2-1, reads KAGVTQTPRYLIKTRGQQVTLSCSPISGHRSVSWYQQTPGQGLQFLFEYFSETQRNKGNFPGRFSGRQFSNSRSEMNVSTLELGDSALYLCASSQGLAGGRANEQFFGPGTRLTVL.

The chain carries TRBV9 and TRBJ2-1; 11 positions match TRBD2. Germline CDR1 and CDR2: SGDLS and YYNGEE. J gave up 8 bases and V 0 bases, and 4 bases lay outside the gene matches. This CDR3 region has 15 residues. The CDR3 protein is CASSVGLAGGYEQFF. The CDR3 region has the DNA TGTGCCAGCAGCGTAGGGCTAGCGGGAGGTTATGAGCAGTTCTTC.

The chain recombines TRBV11-2 with TRBJ2-1; the D gene is possibly TRBD2 (7 bases). V lost 1 base and J lost 4, with 17 bases in between. Germline CDR1 is SGHAT and CDR2 is FQNNGV. The CDR3 is made up of 17 amino acids. The CDR3 DNA follows: TGTGCCAGCAGCTTAGTCGCCGCGGGGGCCCTTTACAATGAGCAGTTCTTC. It specifies CASSLVAAGALYNEQFF.

The rearrangement uses TRBV4-1 and TRBJ1-1; D call uncertain. The V gene's germline CDR1 is MGHRA and CDR2 YSYEKL. The CDR3 runs 11 residues. Trimming shortened V by 3 bases and J by 7 bases, and 6 bases separated the two germline ends. The CDR3 is CASSQPGEAFF. CDR3 DNA sequence: TGCGCCAGCAGCCAGCCGGGTGAAGCTTTCTTT.

The chain uses TRBV18 and TRBJ1-2; D gene ambiguous. The CDR3 is 15 amino acids. Deletions cut 3 bases from V and 8 bases from J, with 19 bases between. Looked up from germline, CDR1 is KGHSH and CDR2 is LQKENI. For the CDR3, the DNA is TGTGCCAGCTCACCGAACCTGGACTTTAGGGAGGGCTACACCTTC. Its protein is CASSPNLDFREGYTF.

The rearrangement joins TRBV18 to TRBJ2-3, with 7 positions matching TRBD2. With V trimmed by 1 base and J by 4 bases, 5 bases remained unmatched. Per the germline V gene, CDR1 is KGHSH and CDR2 is LQKENI. CDR3 length equals 15 residues. CDR3 coding DNA: TGTGCCAGCTCACCACTTACTAGCGATCCAGATACGCAGTATTTT. It specifies CASSPLTSDPDTQYF.

The chain joins TRBV28 to TRBJ1-5, with D possibly being TRBD1 (5 bases). CDR3 length equals 15 residues. With 2 bases removed from V and 2 bases from J, the gap between germline ends came to 10 bases. Germline-derived CDR1 and CDR2 are MDHEN and SYDVKM. In nucleotides, the CDR3 is TGTGCCAGCAGTTTAGGGGGGAGTGGCAATCAGCCCCAGCATTTT. It codes for CASSLGGSGNQPQHF.

This sequence joins TRBV12-5 and TRBJ2-5, with 10 nucleotides matching TRBD2. The junction had 10 bases not matched to a gene; V was cut back by 1 base and J by 5 bases. The germline V gene has CDR1 LGHNT and CDR2 FRNRAP. This CDR3 region has 17 residues. CDR3 in amino acids: CASGLGVLAGLGETQYF. In DNA, the CDR3 is TGTGCTAGTGGTTTGGGCGTACTAGCGGGACTAGGGGAGACCCAGTACTTC.

The chain recombines TRBV11-2 with TRBJ2-3, with a possible D match to TRBD2 (6 bases). Trimming left V 4 bases short and J 7 bases short, with 12 bases between. The CDR3 runs 13 residues. CDR1 and CDR2 (germline): SGHAT, FQNNGV. The chain's CDR3 is CASSSQRANTQYF. In nucleotides, the CDR3 is TGTGCCAGCAGCTCCCAGCGGGCTAATACGCAGTATTTT.

This clone was picked up one time. The chain joins TRBV7-2 to TRBJ2-3; 9 nucleotides align to TRBD2. Germline assignment: CDR1 SGHTA and CDR2 FQGNSA. V was clipped by 5 bases and J by 10 bases; unmatched bases: 7. CDR3 length equals 13 residues. This CDR3 reads CASSATPSGAQYF. Written as DNA, the CDR3 is TGTGCCAGCAGCGCAACCCCTAGCGGGGCGCAGTATTTT.

The DNA of the CDR3 is TGTGCCAGCAGCTTAGGGTTTGCCGGAGAGACCCAGTACTTC. Its protein product is CASSLGFAGETQYF. This chain uses TRBV7-9 with TRBJ2-5; D gene uncertain. CDR1 is SEHNR and CDR2 is FQNEAQ in the germline V gene (reference sequence). V dropped 1 base and J dropped 4 bases, with 10 bases sitting between them. The CDR3 totals 14 residues. Full variable domain (remainder filled in from reference TRBV7-9 and TRBJ2-5): DTGVSQNPRHKITKRGQNVTFRCDPISEHNRLYWYRQTLGQGPEFLTYFQNEAQLEKSRLLSDRFSAERPKGSFSTLEIQRTEQGDSAMYLCASSLGFAGETQYFGPGTRLLVL.

The CDR3 is CASTLDRVGDEQFF. CDR3 coding DNA: TGTGCCAGCACCCTGGACAGGGTGGGGGATGAGCAGTTCTTC. The rearrangement links TRBV2 to TRBJ2-1, with 8 bases aligning to TRBD1. CDR3 length: 14 residues. The ends lost 7 bases at V and 8 bases at J; junction bases unmatched: 10. Germline V gene data show CDR1 as SNHLY and CDR2 as FYNNEI.

The rearrangement uses TRBV5-1 and TRBJ1-1; D remains ambiguous. Trimming took 0 bases from V and 7 from J, leaving 16 bases between them. This CDR3 spans 15 amino acids. Germline CDR1 SGHRS, CDR2 YFSETQ. The CDR3 DNA reads as TGCGCCAGCAGCTTGGATGGCGGGGTGTGGAGTGAAGCTTTCTTT. It is translated as CASSLDGGVWSEAFF.

This clone occurred a few times. The chain recombines TRBV21-1 with TRBJ1-1. TRBV21-1 is noted as a pseudogene. The CDR3 extends over 12 amino acids. The chain's CDR3 is CASSTPNTEAFF. The CDR3 nucleotides are TGTGCCAGCAGCACTCCGAACACTGAAGCTTTCTTT.

Concerning this clone itself: At the DNA level, this CDR3 is encoded by other sequences in the same sample as well. CDR3 sequence reads: CASSEGGDSPLHF. CDR3 sequence (DNA): TGTGCCAGCAGTGAGGGGGGGGATTCACCCCTCCACTTT. This chain links TRBV2 with TRBJ1-6; D perhaps matches TRBD1 (5 bases). The germline V gene has CDR1 SNHLY and CDR2 FYNNEI. The CDR3 totals 13 residues. Trimming left V 3 bases short and J 8 bases short, with 8 bases between.

V and J are TRBV4-1 and TRBJ2-2; 7 positions match TRBD2. The CDR3 totals 20 residues. Germline V gene sequence: CDR1 MGHRA, CDR2 YSYEKL. The CDR3 protein is CPTSQQLGGGGAANTGELFF. The CDR3 nucleotides read TGCCCCACCAGCCAACAACTGGGGGGGGGTGGAGCCGCGAACACCGGGGAGCTGTTTTTT.

The V and J genes are TRBV9 and TRBJ2-1; a weak D match, TRBD1 (6 bases). This CDR3 is built from 16 residues. Looked up from germline, CDR1 is SGDLS and CDR2 is YYNGEE. V was clipped by 0 bases and J by 0 bases, with 10 bases between them. The CDR3 DNA is TGTGCCAGCAGCGTAGGAACAGGGCGCTCCTACAATGAGCAGTTCTTC. Translation gives CASSVGTGRSYNEQFF.

This chain connects TRBV11-3 to TRBJ2-2, with 10 bases fitting TRBD1. Germline CDR1 reads SGHNT; CDR2 reads YENEEA. The V segment lost 5 bases and the J segment 2 bases; nucleotides outside the gene matches: 2. This CDR3 has 15 residues. The chain's CDR3 is CASSRQGANTGELFF. The DNA for the CDR3 is TGTGCCAGCAGCAGACAGGGGGCAAACACCGGGGAGCTGTTTTTT. Looking up the rest from reference TRBV11-3 and TRBJ2-2 gives the full variable domain: EAGVVQSPRYKIIEKKQPVAFWCNPISGHNTLYWYLQNLGQGPELLIRYENEEAVDDSQLPKDRFSAERLKGVDSTLKIQPAELGDSAVYLCASSRQGANTGELFFGEGSRLTVL.

The CDR3 DNA is TGTGCCAGCAGTTTGGACAGGGGTGAAGCTTTCTTT. Translating gives CASSLDRGEAFF. The J gene is TRBJ1-1, the V gene TRBV12-3 or TRBV12-4; 9 bases are a match to TRBD1. The length of the CDR3 is 12 residues. V was pared by 3 bases and J by 7 bases, with 0 bases of the junction left unmatched.

The gene calls are TRBV10-1 and TRBJ1-5; no definite D call. CDR1 and CDR2 (germline): WNHNN, SYGVQD (reference sequence). The CDR3 spans 13 residues. The V end was cut by 3 bases, the J end by 4 bases, with 7 bases between. The DNA for the CDR3 is TGCGCCAGCAGTGAAAATCTTAATCAGCCCCAGCATTTT. Protein: CASSENLNQPQHF.

The gene calls are TRBV19 and TRBJ2-5, with D possibly matching TRBD2 (5 bases). There are 14 residues in the CDR3. Trimming cost V 5 bases and J 5 bases, with 15 bases left between them. CDR1 and CDR2 (germline): LNHDA, SQIVND (reference sequence). The CDR3 here is CASSPRPSYETQYF. The CDR3 DNA is TGTGCCAGTAGTCCGCGACCTAGCTACGAGACCCAGTACTTC.

This chain links TRBV5-1 with TRBJ2-6, with 7 bases matching TRBD1. The junction had 9 bases not matched to a gene; V was cut back by 3 bases and J by 0 bases. CDR1 is SGHRS, CDR2 YFSETQ, per germline. The CDR3 is 18 amino acids. CDR3 sequence reads: CASSSRTGKGSGANVLTF. Here the CDR3 DNA reads TGCGCCAGCAGCTCGAGGACAGGCAAGGGCTCTGGGGCCAACGTCCTGACTTTC.

The chain combines TRBV7-9 with TRBJ2-5; 13 bases fit TRBD2. This CDR3 is built from 16 residues. The V gene's germline CDR1 is SEHNR and CDR2 FQNEAQ (reference sequence). After removal of 4 bases from V and 5 bases from J, the junction contained 7 bases not matched to a gene. The DNA for the CDR3 is TGTGCCAGCAGCTCCTGGACTAGCGGGAGCAGGGAGACCCAGTACTTC. Amino acids: CASSSWTSGSRETQYF.